This T cell receptor beta chain derives from a study of PD-1 blockade in mismatch repair-deficient tumors. Study-level findings and limits: Tumor-resident clones, often undetectable pretreatment in blood, expanded then contracted after pembrolizumab.

The data were produced by immunoSEQ multiplex PCR, yet TCRdb's version contains in-frame clones alone and is incomplete. The profile covers 80,000 to 130,000 clones, with 82% appearing a single time and about 6.3% taken by the ten largest. Every patient had mismatch repair deficiency by PCR or immunohistochemistry. Three pembrolizumab responders had their TCRs sequenced. The CDR3 covers 10 residues. The germline V gene encodes CDR1 DFQATT and CDR2 SNEGSKA (reference sequence). Concerning this clone itself: Its antigen is unknown. Sequence at one end of the junction differs from germline and may be a read error.

The V call is TRBV20-1, the J call TRBJ2-1, with D unresolved. The sequence was obtained from an adult with mismatch repair-deficient cancer. The specimen comprised peripheral blood, sampled roughly 35 weeks after starting pembrolizumab. The CDR3, as DNA: TGCAGTGCTTCCTCCAATGAGCAGTTCTTC. This translates into CSASSNEQFF.